Presented here are 23 T cell receptor beta chains from one specimen sequenced in a study of beta chain features in type 1 diabetes. Whole-study results and caveats: Shortening that was moderate but significant affected the TCRB CDR3s of Type 1 diabetes patients in all four CD4+ subsets.

For these TCRs, the target antigens are not known. The investigators reverse transcribed all of the isolated RNA, so they sequenced expressed TCRB transcripts. Data came from immunoSEQ multiplex PCR; TCRdb stores just in-frame clones and leaves some out. Of 600,000 to 700,000 clones detected, around 12% appear once; the ten largest clones hold over 0.1%. The sequencing input was naive CD4+ T cells from blood. The receptors were sampled from a man aged 30-40 years with type 1 diabetes.

The chain employs TRBV27 and TRBJ2-4, with unresolved D. The CDR3 has 14 residues. V lost 5 bases and J lost 1, with 9 bases in between. Germline CDR1 reads MNHEY; CDR2 reads SMNVEV (reference sequence). As DNA, the CDR3 is TGTGCCAGCAGTCCGACCTGGGCCAAAAACATTCAGTACTTC. The encoded protein is CASSPTWAKNIQYF.

The CDR3 here is CAISEARGSTNEKLFF. The CDR3, as DNA: TGTGCCATCAGTGAGGCGAGGGGGAGCACTAATGAAAAACTGTTTTTT. The chain joins TRBV10-3 to TRBJ1-4; maybe TRBD1 (6 bases). This CDR3 spans 16 amino acids. Between the trimmed V and J ends, which lost 2 bases and 2 bases, there was a span of 12 bases. Germline V lookup: CDR1 ENHRY, CDR2 SYGVKD.

This clone has a handful of counts. This rearrangement joins TRBV7-9 to TRBJ1-6, with D possibly matching TRBD1 (6 bases). Trimming stripped 1 base from V and 7 bases from J, with 11 bases between. This CDR3 is 15 amino acids long. CDR1 is SEHNR, CDR2 FQNEAQ, per germline (reference sequence). The chain's CDR3 is CASSLVPGANSPLHF. As DNA, the CDR3 is TGTGCCAGCAGCTTAGTGCCGGGGGCGAATTCACCCCTCCACTTT.

This chain joins TRBV10-3 and TRBJ1-2; D possibly corresponds to TRBD1 (6 bases). V lost 6 bases and J lost 5, with 19 bases in between. CDR3 length: 15 amino acids. Germline V gene lookup returns CDR1 ENHRY and CDR2 SYGVKD. The CDR3 sequence is CAISAKDSQKYGYTF. CDR3 in DNA: TGTGCCATCAGCGCGAAGGACAGCCAGAAATATGGCTACACCTTC.

Details on this clone: Mismatch with germline at one junction end may stem from a read error. This chain links TRBV7-3 with TRBJ2-7; D perhaps matches TRBD2 (5 bases). This CDR3 is built from 14 residues. Germline V gives CDR1 SGHTA, CDR2 FQGTGA. The CDR3 DNA reads as TGTGCCAGCAGCCCACCCGCGGGTGGGCAGGTAATGGTCTTC. It specifies CASSPPAGGQVMVF.

This chain connects TRBV6-4 to TRBJ1-2; D is unclear. Trimming cost V 0 bases and J 8 bases, with 13 bases left between them. The CDR3 sequence is 14 residues long. CDR1 MRHNA and CDR2 SNTAGT come from the germline V gene. The CDR3 coding sequence is TGTGCCAGCAGTGACTCGAAAAGTACGGGGGGCTACACCTTC. Translation: CASSDSKSTGGYTF.

The chain has TRBV19 and TRBJ2-7, with D possibly called TRBD1 or TRBD2 (5 bases each). The ends were cut back, 4 bases at V and 3 bases at J, with 10 bases in the middle. The CDR3 spans 13 residues. The germline CDR1 and CDR2 sequences are LNHDA and SQIVND (reference sequence). The CDR3 here is CASSRGTVYEQYF. In DNA, the CDR3 is TGTGCCAGTAGTAGGGGGACGGTCTACGAGCAGTACTTC.

The chain employs TRBV29-1 and TRBJ1-5; 7 bases agree with TRBD1. The CDR3 length is 15 residues. V shed 4 bases and J 0 bases; nucleotides not matched to a gene: 6. CDR1 and CDR2 from the germline V gene are SQVTM and ANQGSEA. CDR3 coding DNA: TGCAGCGTTGTATGGGACAGTTATAGCAATCAGCCCCAGCATTTT. Encoded protein: CSVVWDSYSNQPQHF.

V is TRBV5-6 and J is TRBJ2-7; D assignment may be TRBD1 or TRBD2 (5 bases each). Germline CDR1 reads SGHDT; CDR2 reads YYEEEE. V was cut by 1 base and J by 1 base, with 15 bases left in between. This CDR3 comprises 16 residues. The CDR3 bases are TGTGCCAGCAGCTTGAGGGTAGGAGGACAATCCTACGAGCAGTACTTC. This translates into CASSLRVGGQSYEQYF.

CDR3 sequence (DNA): TGCGCCAGCAGCTTTCAAGGCGGGGGCCTCTCCTACAATGAGCAGTTCTTC. As protein: CASSFQGGGLSYNEQFF. The chain carries TRBV5-1 and TRBJ2-1; perhaps TRBD2 as D (7 bases). The CDR3 has 17 amino acids. The germline V gene encodes CDR1 SGHRS and CDR2 YFSETQ. V was shortened by 2 bases and J by 0 bases, with 15 bases between the two germline ends.

This sequence joins TRBV5-1 and TRBJ2-1; D gene unclear. Trimming cost V 0 bases and J 4 bases, with 8 bases left between them. The CDR3 contains 14 residues. Germline V CDR1 and CDR2: SGHRS, YFSETQ. CDR3: CASSLGAQYNEQFF. CDR3 nucleotide sequence: TGCGCCAGCAGCTTGGGGGCGCAATACAATGAGCAGTTCTTC.

This clone was observed a few times. The V call is TRBV28, the J call TRBJ2-7; D call uncertain. Trimming removed 5 bases at V and 3 bases at J, with 11 bases between. CDR3 size: 13 residues. Germline assignment: CDR1 MDHEN and CDR2 SYDVKM. The CDR3: CASSPSLSYEQYF. The DNA for the CDR3 is TGTGCCAGCAGTCCGTCCTTGAGCTACGAGCAGTACTTC.

The V call is TRBV27, the J call TRBJ1-2; 10 nucleotides align to TRBD1. The CDR3 runs 17 residues. The V segment lost 5 bases and the J segment 0 bases; nucleotides outside the gene matches: 9. Germline V lookup: CDR1 MNHEY, CDR2 SMNVEV (reference sequence). CDR3 sequence (DNA): TGTGCCAGCAGTGGACAGACAGGGGGCCCTACTAACTATGGCTACACCTTC. Translated, it gives CASSGQTGGPTNYGYTF.

This clone was counted a few times. The chain is built from TRBV6-5 and TRBJ1-2; possible D gene TRBD1, 5 bases. With 2 bases removed from V and 4 bases from J, the gap between germline ends came to 11 bases. CDR3 size: 14 residues. The germline V gene has CDR1 MNHEY and CDR2 SVGAGI. Written as DNA, the CDR3 is TGTGCCAGCAGTTACAGGGGTAGATCCTATGGCTACACCTTC. Translating it yields CASSYRGRSYGYTF.

This clone has just a few counts. The sample carries other DNA sequences with the same CDR3. The chain combines TRBV11-2 with TRBJ2-3; no reliable D call. Trimming pared 0 bases from V and 2 bases from J, leaving 3 bases between. CDR1 and CDR2 from the germline V gene are SGHAT and FQNNGV. The CDR3 is made up of 13 amino acids. The CDR3 spells CASSLDLTDTQYF. CDR3 DNA: TGTGCCAGCAGCTTAGACCTCACAGATACGCAGTATTTT.

There are a few counts of this clone. CDR3 sequence reads: CASSPRLGDSGANVLTF. In DNA, the CDR3 is TGTGCCAGCAGCCCCCGACTAGGGGACTCTGGGGCCAACGTCCTGACTTTC. The chain is built from TRBV4-2 and TRBJ2-6; a weak D match, TRBD2 (6 bases). The CDR3 contains 17 residues. Germline CDR1 and CDR2: LGHNA and YNFKEQ. Trimming took 4 bases from V and 0 from J, leaving 13 bases between them.

This clone was picked up a small number of times. The V gene is TRBV6-5, the J gene TRBJ2-7; D remains ambiguous. Trimming left V 6 bases short and J 4 bases short, with 10 bases between. This CDR3 comprises 12 residues. Germline CDR1 is MNHEY and CDR2 is SVGAGI. The CDR3 DNA reads as TGTGCCAGCAGGCCATCCCCTTACGAGCAGTACTTC. Its protein is CASRPSPYEQYF.

The V and J genes are TRBV29-1 and TRBJ1-2; the match to TRBD1 covers 9 bases. CDR1 and CDR2 (germline): SQVTM, ANQGSEA. The trim removed 1 base at V and 7 bases at J, leaving 1 base unmatched. The CDR3 runs 12 residues. CDR3 DNA sequence: TGCAGCGTTGAAGGACAGGGGGTTGGCTACACCTTC. Its translation: CSVEGQGVGYTF. The full variable domain, rest sourced from reference TRBV29-1 and TRBJ1-2, is SAVISQKPSRDICQRGTSLTIQCQVDSQVTMMFWYRQQPGQSLTLIATANQGSEATYESGFVIDKFPISRPNLTFSTLTVSNMSPEDSSIYLCSVEGQGVGYTFGSGTRLTVV.

The V call is TRBV30, the J call TRBJ2-1; 10 positions match TRBD2. Trimming cost V 4 bases and J 6 bases; bases outside gene matches: 6. Per the germline V gene, CDR1 is GTSNPN and CDR2 is SVGIG (reference sequence). This CDR3 comprises 14 residues. The CDR3 sequence is CAWTKRGGINEQFF. The CDR3 nucleotides are TGTGCCTGGACCAAGCGGGGGGGCATCAATGAGCAGTTCTTC. The complete variable domain, with remaining parts taken from reference TRBV30 and TRBJ2-1, reads SQTIHQWPATLVQPVGSPLSLECTVEGTSNPNLYWYRQAAGRGLQLLFYSVGIGQISSEVPQNLSASRPQDRQFILSSKKLLLSDSGFYLCAWTKRGGINEQFFGPGTRLTVL.

V gene TRBV5-1 combines with J gene TRBJ2-7; no reliable D call. The V and J ends lost 0 bases and 2 bases respectively, with 12 bases between them. Germline lookup yields CDR1 SGHRS and CDR2 YFSETQ. This CDR3 contains 15 residues. The CDR3 here is CASSLGAGQAYEQYF. The CDR3 region has the DNA TGCGCCAGCAGCTTGGGGGCAGGTCAAGCCTACGAGCAGTACTTC.

The chain couples TRBV7-2 to TRBJ2-3; TRBD1 might be the D (6 bases). V was shortened by 7 bases and J by 1 base, with 15 bases between the two germline ends. This CDR3 has 15 amino acids. In germline, CDR1 is SGHTA, CDR2 FQGNSA. CDR3 in amino acids: CASNRGRGGTDTQYF. The CDR3 DNA reads as TGTGCCAGCAATCGAGGCAGGGGAGGCACAGATACGCAGTATTTT.

This clone was seen a handful of times. The rearrangement uses TRBV4-2 and TRBJ2-1; no reliable D call. The ends were cut back, 5 bases at V and 6 bases at J, with 14 bases in the middle. Germline-derived CDR1 and CDR2 are LGHNA and YNFKEQ. The CDR3 totals 14 residues. This chain's CDR3 is CASSAWSRGNEQFF. The CDR3 DNA reads as TGTGCCAGCAGCGCCTGGAGTCGCGGCAATGAGCAGTTCTTC.

This clone occurred a few times. This rearrangement joins TRBV29-1 to TRBJ1-4; 10 bases align to TRBD1. CDR3 size: 13 residues. Germline V gene lookup returns CDR1 SQVTM and CDR2 ANQGSEA. With 6 bases clipped from V and 7 bases from J, the junction kept 5 bases outside the gene matches. CDR3 bases: TGCAGCGTGGGGGACAGGGGAGTTGAAAAACTGTTTTTT. It encodes CSVGDRGVEKLFF.